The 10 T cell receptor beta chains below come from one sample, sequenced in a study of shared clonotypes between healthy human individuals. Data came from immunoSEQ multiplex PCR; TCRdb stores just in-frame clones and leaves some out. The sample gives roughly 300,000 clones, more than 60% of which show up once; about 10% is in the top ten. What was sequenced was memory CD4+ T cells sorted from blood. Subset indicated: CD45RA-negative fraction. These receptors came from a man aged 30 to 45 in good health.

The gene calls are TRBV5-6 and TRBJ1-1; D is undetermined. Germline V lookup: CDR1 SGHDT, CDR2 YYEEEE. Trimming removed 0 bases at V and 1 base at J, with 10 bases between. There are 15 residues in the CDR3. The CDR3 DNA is TGTGCCAGCAGCTTGGACCTGGGCTGGAACACTGAAGCTTTCTTT. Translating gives CASSLDLGWNTEAFF.

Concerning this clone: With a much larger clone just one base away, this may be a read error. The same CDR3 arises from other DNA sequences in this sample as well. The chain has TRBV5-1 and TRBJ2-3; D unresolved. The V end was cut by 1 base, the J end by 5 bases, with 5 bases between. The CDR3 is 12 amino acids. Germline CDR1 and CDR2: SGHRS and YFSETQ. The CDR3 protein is CASSLNQDTQYF. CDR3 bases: TGCGCCAGCAGCTTGAATCAAGATACGCAGTATTTT.

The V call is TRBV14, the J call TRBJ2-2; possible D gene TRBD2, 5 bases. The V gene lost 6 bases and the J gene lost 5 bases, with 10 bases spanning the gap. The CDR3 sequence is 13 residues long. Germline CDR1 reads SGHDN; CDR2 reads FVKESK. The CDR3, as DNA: TGTGCCAGCAGTCCTACTAGGACCGGGGAGCTGTTTTTT. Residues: CASSPTRTGELFF.

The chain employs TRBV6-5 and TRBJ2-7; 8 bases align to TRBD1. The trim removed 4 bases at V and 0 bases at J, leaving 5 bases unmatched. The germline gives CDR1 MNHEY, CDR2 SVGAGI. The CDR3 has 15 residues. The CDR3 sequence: CASSSGQVASYEQYF. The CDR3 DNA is TGTGCCAGCAGTTCGGGACAGGTAGCCTCCTACGAGCAGTACTTC.

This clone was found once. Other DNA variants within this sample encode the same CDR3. The CDR3 loop reads CASSLQETQYF. CDR3 bases: TGTGCCAGCAGCCTGCAGGAGACCCAGTACTTC. This sequence joins TRBV7-9 and TRBJ2-5, with D unclear. The V gene's germline CDR1 is SEHNR and CDR2 FQNEAQ (reference sequence). The length of the CDR3 is 11 residues. Trimming stripped 5 bases from V and 5 bases from J, with 6 bases between.

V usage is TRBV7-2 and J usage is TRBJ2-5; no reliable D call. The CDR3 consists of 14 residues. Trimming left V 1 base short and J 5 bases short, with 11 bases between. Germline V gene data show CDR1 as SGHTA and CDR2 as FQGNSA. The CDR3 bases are TGTGCCAGCAGCTTAGGGCCCCTATGGGAGACCCAGTACTTC. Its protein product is CASSLGPLWETQYF.

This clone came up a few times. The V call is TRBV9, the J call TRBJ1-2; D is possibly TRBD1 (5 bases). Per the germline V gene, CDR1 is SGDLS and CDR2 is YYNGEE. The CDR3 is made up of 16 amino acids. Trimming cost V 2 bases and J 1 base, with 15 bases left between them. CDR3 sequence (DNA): TGTGCCAGCAGCGTGCATTCAGGGAGCCTTAACTATGGCTACACCTTC. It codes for CASSVHSGSLNYGYTF.

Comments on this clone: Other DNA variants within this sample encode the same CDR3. Written as DNA, the CDR3 is TGTGCCAGCAGCCCAAGACTAGCGGTAAACACCGGGGAGCTGTTTTTT. Translating it yields CASSPRLAVNTGELFF. V and J are TRBV14 and TRBJ2-2; 9 bases are a match to TRBD2. The germline gives CDR1 SGHDN, CDR2 FVKESK. V lost 4 bases, J lost 2 bases, and 5 bases stayed unmatched. CDR3 size: 16 residues.

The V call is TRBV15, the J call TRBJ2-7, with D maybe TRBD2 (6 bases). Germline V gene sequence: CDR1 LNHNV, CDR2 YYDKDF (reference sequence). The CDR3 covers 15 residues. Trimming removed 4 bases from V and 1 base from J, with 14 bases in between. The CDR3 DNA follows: TGTGCCACCAGCAATACGGAGGGAAAGTCCTACGAGCAGTACTTC. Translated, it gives CATSNTEGKSYEQYF.

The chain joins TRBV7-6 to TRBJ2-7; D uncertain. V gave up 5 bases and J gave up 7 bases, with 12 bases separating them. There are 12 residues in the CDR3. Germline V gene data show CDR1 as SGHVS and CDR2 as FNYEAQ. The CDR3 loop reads CASSAPLGEQYF. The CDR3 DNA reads TGTGCCAGCAGCGCCCCCTTGGGGGAGCAGTACTTC.